This T cell receptor (beta chain) appears in the sequencing data of a study of T cell changes during pregnancy in multiple sclerosis. The CDR3 totals 16 residues. V dropped 1 base and J dropped 1; count of bases not matched to a gene: 4. Germline CDR1 and CDR2: MDHEN and SYDVKM. Profiled with immunoSEQ multiplex PCR; TCRdb holds only in-frame clones, not every one. The data contain about 40,000 clones, over 70% of them seen just once; the ten biggest clones take up roughly 4.9%. The chain has TRBV28 and TRBJ1-2; 9 bases are a match to TRBD1. The sample consisted of peripheral blood, taken in the first trimester of pregnancy. The receptor comes from a female donor in good health, enrolled as a control in a pregnancy study. CDR3 bases: TGTGCCAGCAGTTTATTACAGGGGGCGAATAACTATGGCTACACCTTC. Translated, it gives CASSLLQGANNYGYTF.